This T cell receptor (beta chain) appears in the sequencing data of a study of PD-1 blockade in classical Hodgkin lymphoma. Sequencing was performed with immunoSEQ multiplex PCR; in TCRdb, only in-frame clones are kept and a portion is missing. The sample has 80,000 to 100,000 clones; around 81% are singletons. V was pared by 2 bases and J by 4 bases, with 15 bases between. Germline V gene lookup returns CDR1 MNHEY and CDR2 SMNVEV (reference sequence). The CDR3 has 15 residues. With no exception, relapse followed autologous stem cell transplantation in all patients, and brentuximab vedotin exposure varied.

V is TRBV27 and J is TRBJ2-7; weak D call: TRBD2 (5 bases). The sample consisted of peripheral blood mononuclear cells (PBMCs), taken before the second cycle of nivolumab. This receptor was obtained from a human donor with classical Hodgkin lymphoma. CDR3 in amino acids: CASSLRERAEYEQYF. The CDR3 DNA is TGTGCCAGCAGTTTAAGGGAGAGGGCGGAGTACGAGCAGTACTTC.